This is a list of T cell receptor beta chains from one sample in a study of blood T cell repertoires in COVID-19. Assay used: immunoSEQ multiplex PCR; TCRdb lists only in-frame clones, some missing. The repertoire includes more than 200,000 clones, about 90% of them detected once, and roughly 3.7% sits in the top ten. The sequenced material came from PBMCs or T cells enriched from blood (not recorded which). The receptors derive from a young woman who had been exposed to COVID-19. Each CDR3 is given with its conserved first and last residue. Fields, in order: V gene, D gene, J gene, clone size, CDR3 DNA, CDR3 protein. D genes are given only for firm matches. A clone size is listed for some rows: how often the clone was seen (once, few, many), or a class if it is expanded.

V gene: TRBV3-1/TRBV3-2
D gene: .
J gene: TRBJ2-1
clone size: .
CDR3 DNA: TGTGCCAGCAGCCAAAGACAGCCCTACAATGAGCAGTTCTTC
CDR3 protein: CASSQRQPYNEQFF

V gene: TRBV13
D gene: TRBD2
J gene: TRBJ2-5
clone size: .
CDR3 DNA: TGTGCCAGCAGCTCCCGACTAGCGGGGCCCCAAGAGACCCAGTACTTC
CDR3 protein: CASSSRLAGPQETQYF

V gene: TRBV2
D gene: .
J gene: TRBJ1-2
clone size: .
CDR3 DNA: TGTGCCAGCAGTGAAGAAGGGGGGGGTATCGGAGGCTACACCTTC
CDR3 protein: CASSEEGGGIGGYTF

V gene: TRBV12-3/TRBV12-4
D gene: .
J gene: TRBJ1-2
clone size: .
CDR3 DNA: TGTGCCAGCAGTTTAGACAAGATTGGCTACACCTTC
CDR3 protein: CASSLDKIGYTF

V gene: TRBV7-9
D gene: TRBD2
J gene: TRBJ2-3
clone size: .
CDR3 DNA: TGTGCCAGCAACCCTAGCGGGAGGGGAGATACGCAGTATTTT
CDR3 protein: CASNPSGRGDTQYF

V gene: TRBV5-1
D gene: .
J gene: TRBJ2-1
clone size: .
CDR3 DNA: TGCGCCAGCAGCTTGACCCAGATAGCGGAGGGCCAGCAGTTCTTC
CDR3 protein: CASSLTQIAEGQQFF

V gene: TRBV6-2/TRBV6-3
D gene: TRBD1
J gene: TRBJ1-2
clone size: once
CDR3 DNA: TGTGCCAGCAGTACCGACAGGGTGAAGGGCTACACCTTC
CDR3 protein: CASSTDRVKGYTF

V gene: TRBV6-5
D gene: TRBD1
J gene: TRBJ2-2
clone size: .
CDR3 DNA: TGTGCCAGCCTTAGGACAGGGGAGGGGATCGGGGAGCTGTTTTTT
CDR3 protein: CASLRTGEGIGELFF

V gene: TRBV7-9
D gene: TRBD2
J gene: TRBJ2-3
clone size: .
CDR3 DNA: TGTGCCAGCAGCTTAGGGAGCGGGACCAGCACAGATACGCAGTATTTT
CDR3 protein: CASSLGSGTSTDTQYF

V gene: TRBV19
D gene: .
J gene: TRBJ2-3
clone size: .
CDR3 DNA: TGTGCCAGTAGCCCTCTGGGGGGAGGCACAGATACGCAGTATTTT
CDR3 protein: CASSPLGGGTDTQYF

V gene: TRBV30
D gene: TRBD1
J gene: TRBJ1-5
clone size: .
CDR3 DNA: TGTGCCTGGAGACAGGGGAATCAGCCCCAGCATTTT
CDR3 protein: CAWRQGNQPQHF

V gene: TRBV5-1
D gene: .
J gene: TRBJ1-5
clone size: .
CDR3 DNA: TGCGCCAGCAGCCGGGGGACGGGAAGCAATCAGCCCCAGCATTTT
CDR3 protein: CASSRGTGSNQPQHF

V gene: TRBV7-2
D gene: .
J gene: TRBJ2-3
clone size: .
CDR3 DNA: TGTGCCAGCAGCGTAGGCGGGGGCCGTAGCACAGATACGCAGTATTTT
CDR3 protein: CASSVGGGRSTDTQYF

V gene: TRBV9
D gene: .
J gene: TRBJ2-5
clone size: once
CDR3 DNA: TGTGCCAGCAGCGTAGCTACAGGGAATTTGGGGACCCAGTACTTC
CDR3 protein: CASSVATGNLGTQYF

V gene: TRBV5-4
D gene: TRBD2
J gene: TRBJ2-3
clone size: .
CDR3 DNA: TGTGCCAGCAGCTTGGTCGGGGGGGCTGAAGATACGCAGTATTTT
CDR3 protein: CASSLVGGAEDTQYF

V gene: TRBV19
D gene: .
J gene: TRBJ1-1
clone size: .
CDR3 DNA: TGTGCCAGTAGGCGCACCTTGGGGAGCACTGAAGCTTTCTTT
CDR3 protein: CASRRTLGSTEAFF

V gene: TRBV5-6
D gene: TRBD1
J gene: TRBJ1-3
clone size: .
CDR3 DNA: TGTGCCAGCAGGGCCGGACAGGGGGCCGTGGCGGGAAACACCATATATTTT
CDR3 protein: CASRAGQGAVAGNTIYF

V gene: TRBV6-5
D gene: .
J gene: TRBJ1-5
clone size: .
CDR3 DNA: TGTGCCAGCAGGAAGGGTCGGTTGGGGGGTCAGCCCCAGCATTTT
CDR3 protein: CASRKGRLGGQPQHF

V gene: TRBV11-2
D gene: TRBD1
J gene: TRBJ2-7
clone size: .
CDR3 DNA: TGTGCCAGCAGCTTAGCCGGAAGGGGCAGGGGGCGAACCTACGAGCAGTACTTC
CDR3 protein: CASSLAGRGRGRTYEQYF

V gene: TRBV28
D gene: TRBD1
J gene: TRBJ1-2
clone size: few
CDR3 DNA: TGTGCCAGCAGTTTATTAGGCCAGGGGGATGGCTACACCTTC
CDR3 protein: CASSLLGQGDGYTF

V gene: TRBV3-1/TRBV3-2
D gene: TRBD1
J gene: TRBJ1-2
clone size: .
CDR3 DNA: TGTGCCAGCAGCCAGAGAGGGGGCAATGGCTACACCTTC
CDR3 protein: CASSQRGGNGYTF

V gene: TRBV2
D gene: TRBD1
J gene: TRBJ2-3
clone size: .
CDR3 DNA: TGTGCCAGCAGCCCGGGACAGGGGACAGATACGCAGTATTTT
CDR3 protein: CASSPGQGTDTQYF

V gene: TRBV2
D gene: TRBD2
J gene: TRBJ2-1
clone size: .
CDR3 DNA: TGTGCCAGCAGTGAAGCTCGGGATAGCGGGTCTTATAATGAGCAGTTCTTC
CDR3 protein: CASSEARDSGSYNEQFF

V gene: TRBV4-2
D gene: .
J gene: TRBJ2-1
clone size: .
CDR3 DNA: TGTGCCAGCAGCCCCCGGAGCTCCTACAATGAGCAGTTCTTC
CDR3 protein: CASSPRSSYNEQFF

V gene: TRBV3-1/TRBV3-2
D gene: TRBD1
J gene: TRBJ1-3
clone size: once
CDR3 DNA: TGTGCCAGCAGCCAAGCAGGGGGAGACACCATATATTTT
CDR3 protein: CASSQAGGDTIYF

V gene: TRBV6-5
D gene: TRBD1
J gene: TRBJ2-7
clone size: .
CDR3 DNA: TGTGCCAGCAGTTTCTACTCGGGACAGGCTGAGTACGAGCAGTACTTC
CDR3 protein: CASSFYSGQAEYEQYF

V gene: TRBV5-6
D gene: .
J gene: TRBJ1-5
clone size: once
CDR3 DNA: TGTGCCAGCAGCTTGCTGCGCTCTAGCAATCAGCCCCAGCATTTT
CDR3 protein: CASSLLRSSNQPQHF

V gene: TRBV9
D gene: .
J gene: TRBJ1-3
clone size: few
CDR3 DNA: TGTGCCAGCAGCGTCCTCGGACAGTCTGGAAACACCATATATTTT
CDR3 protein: CASSVLGQSGNTIYF

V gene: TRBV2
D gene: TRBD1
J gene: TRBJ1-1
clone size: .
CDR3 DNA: TGTGCCAGCGGAACAGGGGGGAACACTGAAGCTTTCTTT
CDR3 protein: CASGTGGNTEAFF

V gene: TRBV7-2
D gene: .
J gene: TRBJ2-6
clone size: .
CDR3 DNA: TGTGCCAGCAGCTTGGCGGGATCGAATCCTGGGGCCAACGTCCTGACTTTC
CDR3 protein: CASSLAGSNPGANVLTF

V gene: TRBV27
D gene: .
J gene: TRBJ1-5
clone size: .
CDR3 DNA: TGTGCCAGCAGTTTATCCGGGACAAGTTTCCAGCCCCAGCATTTT
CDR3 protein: CASSLSGTSFQPQHF

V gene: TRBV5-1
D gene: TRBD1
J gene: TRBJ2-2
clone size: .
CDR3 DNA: TGCGCCAGCAGCTTGACGGGACAGGGCAACACCGGGGAGCTGTTTTTT
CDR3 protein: CASSLTGQGNTGELFF

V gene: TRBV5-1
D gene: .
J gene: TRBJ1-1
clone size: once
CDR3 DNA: TGCGCCAGCAGCTTGGGAGTAGTCCAACCCCGGGACACTGAAGCTTTCTTT
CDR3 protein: CASSLGVVQPRDTEAFF

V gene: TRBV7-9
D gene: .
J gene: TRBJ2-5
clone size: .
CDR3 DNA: TGTGCCAGCAGCTTAGGACTAAACCAAGAGACCCAGTACTTC
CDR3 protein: CASSLGLNQETQYF

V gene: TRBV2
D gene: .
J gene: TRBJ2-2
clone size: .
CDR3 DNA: TGTGCCAGCTCCCTCAGCAGGGGGGCCGGGGAGCTGTTTTTT
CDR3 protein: CASSLSRGAGELFF

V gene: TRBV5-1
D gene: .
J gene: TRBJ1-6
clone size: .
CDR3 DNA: TGCGCCAGCAGCTTGGACACTAATTCACCCCTCCACTTT
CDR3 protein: CASSLDTNSPLHF

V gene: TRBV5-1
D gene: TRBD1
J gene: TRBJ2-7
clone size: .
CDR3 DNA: TGCGCCAGCAGCTCGCTCGACAGGGGGATCGAGTACTTC
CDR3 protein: CASSSLDRGIEYF

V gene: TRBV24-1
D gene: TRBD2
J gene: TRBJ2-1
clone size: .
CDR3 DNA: TGTGCCACCAGTGATGCCGGGACTAGCGTGTACAATGAGCAGTTCTTC
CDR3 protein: CATSDAGTSVYNEQFF

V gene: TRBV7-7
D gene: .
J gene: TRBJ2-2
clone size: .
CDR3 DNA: TGTGCCAGCAGCTTACACCGGCAGGGGTTAAACACCGGGGAGCTGTTTTTT
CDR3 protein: CASSLHRQGLNTGELFF

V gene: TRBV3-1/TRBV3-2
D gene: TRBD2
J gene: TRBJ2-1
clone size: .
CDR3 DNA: TGTGCCAGCAGCCAAGAGGTGGGGCTGGGCGGGAGGAACAATGAGCAGTTCTTC
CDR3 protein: CASSQEVGLGGRNNEQFF

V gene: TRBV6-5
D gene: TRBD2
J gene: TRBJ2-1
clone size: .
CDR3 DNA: TGTGCCAGCAGTACGGGACTAGCGGACGGAAATGAGCAGTTCTTC
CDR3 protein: CASSTGLADGNEQFF

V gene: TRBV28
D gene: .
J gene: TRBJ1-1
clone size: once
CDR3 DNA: TGTGCCAGCAGTTTAGGAGACACTGAAGCTTTCTTT
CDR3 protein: CASSLGDTEAFF

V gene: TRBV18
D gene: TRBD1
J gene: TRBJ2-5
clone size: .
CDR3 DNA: TGTGCCAGCTCACCACCGGGACAGGCCCACGGCCAGTACTTC
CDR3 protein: CASSPPGQAHGQYF

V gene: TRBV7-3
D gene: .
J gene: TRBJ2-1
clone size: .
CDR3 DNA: TGTGCCAGCAGCTTAAGCCTAGCTAGTGGTAGAGAGCAGTTCTTC
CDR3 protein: CASSLSLASGREQFF

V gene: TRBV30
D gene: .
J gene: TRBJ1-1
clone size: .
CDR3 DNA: TGTGCCTGGAGTCGGACGGCGGGGGGAACTGAAGCTTTCTTT
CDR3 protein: CAWSRTAGGTEAFF

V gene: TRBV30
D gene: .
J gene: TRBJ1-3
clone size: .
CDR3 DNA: TGTGCCTGGACTACAGGAATTCGGGGAAACACCATATATTTT
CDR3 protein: CAWTTGIRGNTIYF

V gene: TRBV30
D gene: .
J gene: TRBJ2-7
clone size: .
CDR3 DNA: TGTGCCTGGAACCAGGGAACAGGGCTCCGCTACGAGCAGTACTTC
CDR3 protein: CAWNQGTGLRYEQYF

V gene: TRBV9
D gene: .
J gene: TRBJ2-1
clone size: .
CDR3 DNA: TGTGCCAGCAGCGTAGCTACGCGGTACAATGAGCAGTTCTTC
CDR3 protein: CASSVATRYNEQFF

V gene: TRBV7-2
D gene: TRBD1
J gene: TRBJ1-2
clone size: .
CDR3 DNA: TGTGCCAGCAGCTTATCGACAGGGAGAGGCTACACCTTC
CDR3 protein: CASSLSTGRGYTF

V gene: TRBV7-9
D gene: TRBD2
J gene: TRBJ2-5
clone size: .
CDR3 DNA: TGTGCCAGCAGCACTAGCGGGAGGGCCGCAGAGACCCAGTACTTC
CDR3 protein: CASSTSGRAAETQYF

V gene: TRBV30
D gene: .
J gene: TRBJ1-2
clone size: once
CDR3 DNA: TGTGCCTGGGACCGCCGGGGCTACACCTTC
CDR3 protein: CAWDRRGYTF

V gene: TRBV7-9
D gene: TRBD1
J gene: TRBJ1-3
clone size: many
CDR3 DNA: TGTGCCAGCAGCTTGGCAGACAGGGGACGAAACACCATATATTTT
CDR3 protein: CASSLADRGRNTIYF

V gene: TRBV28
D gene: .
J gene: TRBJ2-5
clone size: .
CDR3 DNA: TGTGCCAGCACGGGGGTTTCAGAGACCCAGTACTTC
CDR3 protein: CASTGVSETQYF